Each of the 13 T cell receptor beta chains below was sequenced from the same sample in a study of Tregs in tolerant kidney transplant recipients. The protocol was immunoSEQ multiplex PCR, while the TCRdb copy is restricted to in-frame clones and leaves out a portion. The data hold 20,000 to 25,000 clones, with about 84% observed a single time. The nonmyeloablative bone marrow transplants came from related graft donors, with transient mixed chimerism. The sample here was CD8+ T cells from blood (PBMCs), taken 6 months after the transplant. Source of these receptors: a human patient who received a combined kidney and bone marrow transplant. Some T cells could come from the graft donor.

The CDR3 coding sequence is TGTGCCAGCAGCTTAGGTTTAAGGACAGGGGGGGGAGAGACCCAGTACTTC. It codes for CASSLGLRTGGGETQYF. This chain joins TRBV11-2 and TRBJ2-5; 10 bases agree with TRBD1. CDR1 SGHAT and CDR2 FQNNGV come from the germline V gene. CDR3 length: 17 amino acids. J was trimmed by 4 bases and V by 1 base; bases with no gene match: 9.

The V call is TRBV7-9, the J call TRBJ2-5; D may be TRBD1 (5 bases). The germline CDR1 and CDR2 sequences are SEHNR and FQNEAQ (reference sequence). Trimming removed 0 bases at V and 2 bases at J, with 16 bases between. The CDR3 covers 17 residues. CDR3: CASSLALLTVGQETQYF. The CDR3 coding sequence is TGTGCCAGCAGCTTAGCCCTATTGACAGTAGGGCAAGAGACCCAGTACTTC.

This clone was detected only a few times. The rearrangement joins TRBV6-1 to TRBJ1-2, with a tentative D call TRBD1 (5 bases). This CDR3 comprises 13 residues. Germline V CDR1 and CDR2: MNHNS, SASEGT. Trimming removed 2 bases at V and 6 bases at J, with 10 bases between. The CDR3 nucleotides read TGTGCCAGCAGTGAAAGGTCAGGGCATGGCTACACCTTC. It specifies CASSERSGHGYTF.

This clone has only one observation. The gene calls are TRBV27 and TRBJ2-1; 8 nucleotides match TRBD2. Germline V gene sequence: CDR1 MNHEY, CDR2 SMNVEV (reference sequence). This CDR3 comprises 14 residues. With V trimmed by 8 bases and J by 4 bases, 7 bases remained unmatched. The CDR3 here is CASSAGTRYNEQFF. In nucleotides, the CDR3 is TGTGCCAGCTCCGCCGGGACTAGGTACAATGAGCAGTTCTTC.

The chain couples TRBV7-6 to TRBJ2-2, with 8 bases that match TRBD1. In germline, CDR1 is SGHVS, CDR2 FNYEAQ. After removal of 1 base from V and 6 bases from J, the junction contained 7 bases not matched to a gene. The length of the CDR3 is 16 residues. CDR3 loop: CASSLVQGAPAGELFF. The CDR3 DNA reads as TGTGCCAGCAGCTTAGTGCAGGGGGCGCCTGCCGGGGAGCTGTTTTTT.

This clone was seen a few times. The V call is TRBV7-9, the J call TRBJ1-1; weak D call: TRBD1 (5 bases). This CDR3 has 12 residues. Per germline, CDR1 SEHNR and CDR2 FQNEAQ (reference sequence). The germline V and J ends were trimmed by 4 bases and 7 bases, with 10 bases remaining between them. The CDR3 region has the DNA TGTGCCAGCAGCTCGCGGGACGGTGAAGCTTTCTTT. As protein: CASSSRDGEAFF.

V usage is TRBV7-7 and J usage is TRBJ2-5, with 8 bases identical to TRBD1. CDR3 length equals 13 residues. V gave up 3 bases and J gave up 3 bases; unmatched junction bases: 0. Per the germline V gene, CDR1 is SSHAT and CDR2 is FNYEAQ (reference sequence). The CDR3 loop is CASSLTGEETQYF. Here the CDR3 DNA reads TGTGCCAGCAGCTTGACAGGGGAAGAGACCCAGTACTTC.

The rearrangement uses TRBV4-1 and TRBJ2-7; 7 bases line up with TRBD1. J was trimmed by 2 bases and V by 2 bases; bases with no gene match: 9. CDR1 MGHRA and CDR2 YSYEKL come from the germline V gene. The CDR3 is made up of 16 amino acids. The CDR3 region has the DNA TGCGCCAGCAGCCAATCTCCCGGGACAGTCACCTACGAGCAGTACTTC. Its protein product is CASSQSPGTVTYEQYF.

V and J are TRBV7-8 and TRBJ2-7; the D gene is possibly TRBD1 (5 bases). Germline lookup yields CDR1 SGHVS and CDR2 FQNEAQ. Trimming pared 1 base from V and 3 bases from J, leaving 13 bases between. This CDR3 contains 15 residues. The CDR3 DNA is TGTGCCAGCAGCTTAGGTTTTGGGGCAGTCTACGAGCAGTACTTC. This encodes CASSLGFGAVYEQYF.

This clone was detected only once. V gene TRBV6-6 combines with J gene TRBJ1-4; a weak D match, TRBD1 (6 bases). V lost 0 bases to trimming and J lost 4 bases, with 9 bases between them. This CDR3 region has 15 residues. Germline-derived CDR1 and CDR2 are MNHNY and SVGAGI (reference sequence). In DNA form, the CDR3 reads TGTGCCAGCAGTTACTCTGGGGGCATTAATGAAAAACTGTTTTTT. Encoded protein: CASSYSGGINEKLFF.

The rearrangement joins TRBV5-8 to TRBJ1-4, with TRBD1 identical over 10 bases. The CDR3 runs 16 residues. Germline V lookup: CDR1 SGHTS, CDR2 YDEGEE. The trim removed 0 bases at V and 5 bases at J, leaving 4 bases unmatched. CDR3 nucleotides: TGTGCCAGCAGCTTGGGACAGGGGGCGAAGAATGAAAAACTGTTTTTT. Its protein is CASSLGQGAKNEKLFF.

The chain couples TRBV6-5 to TRBJ2-7, with TRBD2 as a possible D gene (5 bases). Germline-derived CDR1 and CDR2 are MNHEY and SVGAGI. The CDR3 sequence is 15 residues long. With 0 bases removed from V and 0 bases from J, the gap between germline ends came to 9 bases. For the CDR3, the DNA is TGTGCCAGCAGTTACTCGTTGGGAGACTCCTACGAGCAGTACTTC. It codes for CASSYSLGDSYEQYF.

J is TRBJ2-7 and V is TRBV5-6; 7 nucleotides agree with TRBD2. The ends lost 1 base at V and 7 bases at J; junction bases unmatched: 5. The germline CDR1 and CDR2 sequences are SGHDT and YYEEEE. CDR3 size: 13 residues. The CDR3 protein is CASSLNKGGEQYF. The CDR3 nucleotides read TGTGCCAGCAGCTTGAACAAGGGAGGGGAGCAGTACTTC.